The rows below give T cell receptor beta chains drawn from one sample of a study of OX40 agonist ivuxolimab in advanced cancers. Sequencing was performed with immunoSEQ multiplex PCR; in TCRdb, only in-frame clones are kept and a portion is missing. The sample yields more than 30,000 clones, around 80% seen once. The sample was CD4+ or CD8+ T cells sorted from blood, taken in a trial of the OX40 agonist ivuxolimab. The source is an adult with an advanced solid tumor such as melanoma, head and neck, liver or kidney cancer. The CDR3 runs from the conserved cysteine through the conserved F or W. The D gene is left open where the match is weak. Size tells how often a clone was seen (once, few, many) or the class of an expanded clone, and some rows leave it out.

15,-,TRBJ2-1,TRBV7-8,-,CASSLLGVWGVEQFF,TGTGCCAGCAGCTTGCTTGGGGTTTGGGGAGTTGAGCAGTTCTTC
15,-,TRBJ1-3,TRBV7-2,TRBD1,CASSLDRARRNTIYF,TGTGCCAGCAGTTTGGACAGGGCCAGGCGAAACACCATATATTTT
15,-,TRBJ2-3,TRBV6-4,-,CASSDSGSSTDTQYF,TGTGCCAGCAGTGACTCAGGGAGTAGCACAGATACGCAGTATTTT
14,-,TRBJ1-4,TRBV5-4,TRBD1,CASSPGQKNEKLFF,TGTGCCAGCAGTCCGGGACAGAAAAATGAAAAACTGTTTTTT
14,-,TRBJ1-2,TRBV28,-,CAIFPPGPSYGYTF,TGTGCCATTTTCCCTCCGGGGCCATCCTATGGCTACACCTTC
14,-,TRBJ1-5,TRBV5-1,-,CASSLDGVNQPQHF,TGCGCCAGCAGCTTGGACGGAGTCAATCAGCCCCAGCATTTT
15,-,TRBJ2-7,TRBV18,TRBD2,CASSPPSGFWYEQYF,TGTGCCAGCTCACCACCTAGCGGGTTTTGGTACGAGCAGTACTTC
14,-,TRBJ2-4,TRBV9,-,CASSVDSGEGIQYF,TGTGCCAGCAGCGTAGATAGTGGCGAAGGCATTCAGTACTTC
13,few,TRBJ1-1,TRBV2,-,CASLRVEDTEAFF,TGTGCCAGCCTCAGGGTCGAGGACACTGAAGCTTTCTTT
15,once,TRBJ1-5,TRBV6-1,TRBD1,CASIRNRGRDQPQHF,TGTGCCAGCATCCGAAACAGGGGGCGCGATCAGCCCCAGCATTTT
16,-,TRBJ2-1,TRBV6-1,TRBD2,CASSERRLAGDHLEFF,TGTGCCAGCAGTGAGCGCCGACTAGCGGGAGATCATTTAGAGTTCTTC
16,-,TRBJ1-1,TRBV7-2,-,CASSLVQGRRHTEAFF,TGTGCCAGCAGCTTAGTACAGGGACGAAGGCACACTGAAGCTTTCTTT
15,few,TRBJ1-4,TRBV5-3,TRBD1,CARSHTGGGDEKLFF,TGTGCCAGAAGCCATACAGGGGGCGGGGATGAAAAACTGTTTTTT
14,few,TRBJ1-1,TRBV30,TRBD1,CAWSAHRGMTEAFF,TGTGCCTGGAGTGCCCACAGGGGAATGACTGAAGCTTTCTTT
17,-,TRBJ2-3,TRBV2,TRBD2,CASSERRLAGVTDTQYF,TGTGCCAGCAGTGAACGAAGACTAGCGGGGGTCACAGATACGCAGTATTTT
14,few,TRBJ2-7,TRBV23-1,TRBD1,CASRSQGILYEQYF,TGCGCCAGCAGGTCACAGGGGATCCTCTACGAGCAGTACTTC
13,-,TRBJ2-7,TRBV2,-,CASSGGIGYEQYF,TGTGCCAGCAGTGGCGGGATCGGCTACGAGCAGTACTTC
12,-,TRBJ1-1,TRBV30,TRBD1,CAWALNRGPAFF,TGTGCCTGGGCCCTAAACAGGGGGCCTGCTTTCTTT
17,-,TRBJ2-3,TRBV4-1,TRBD2,CASSQDWRTSGSDTQYF,TGCGCCAGCAGCCAAGATTGGCGGACTAGTGGATCAGATACGCAGTATTTT
15,few,TRBJ1-2,TRBV7-2,TRBD1,CASSPTVGQGYGYTF,TGTGCCAGCAGCCCTACGGTGGGACAGGGCTATGGCTACACCTTC
16,once,TRBJ1-6,TRBV18,-,CASSRAGVVRNSPLHF,TGTGCCAGCTCACGTGCAGGGGTGGTAAGGAATTCACCCCTCCACTTT
14,-,TRBJ2-1,TRBV28,-,CASSSRTDYNEQFF,TGTGCCAGCAGTTCTCGGACCGATTACAATGAGCAGTTCTTC
13,-,TRBJ2-7,TRBV23-1,-,CARQVPRSYEQYF,TGCGCCAGACAGGTACCTCGGTCCTACGAGCAGTACTTC
16,-,TRBJ1-5,TRBV19,TRBD1,CASSTGTGGINQPQHF,TGTGCCAGTAGTACCGGGACAGGGGGTATCAATCAGCCCCAGCATTTT
13,-,TRBJ2-2,TRBV2,-,CASCLANGRELFF,TGTGCCAGCTGTCTAGCGAATGGTAGGGAGCTGTTTTTT
14,-,TRBJ2-1,TRBV23-1,TRBD2,CASSPTGTRGEQFF,TGCGCCAGCAGTCCTACCGGGACTAGGGGTGAGCAGTTCTTC
17,-,TRBJ2-3,TRBV7-2,-,CASSPRGQSPSTDTQYF,TGTGCCAGCAGTCCCAGGGGACAATCACCTTCCACAGATACGCAGTATTTT
14,-,TRBJ2-7,TRBV28,-,CASSPTSAYYEQYF,TGTGCCAGCAGCCCCACCAGTGCCTACTACGAGCAGTACTTC
15,-,TRBJ1-5,TRBV19,TRBD1,CASSIQGQGAQPQHF,TGTGCCAGTAGTATTCAGGGACAGGGGGCTCAGCCCCAGCATTTT
13,-,TRBJ1-5,TRBV18,-,CASSPAWNQPQHF,TGTGCCAGCTCACCGGCTTGGAATCAGCCCCAGCATTTT
15,once,TRBJ2-7,TRBV6-1,TRBD2,CASRATSGRAREQYF,TGTGCCAGCAGGGCGACTAGCGGGAGGGCGAGGGAGCAGTACTTC
14,-,TRBJ1-6,TRBV27,-,CASRDSSYNSPLHF,TGTGCCAGCAGAGACAGCTCCTATAATTCACCCCTCCACTTT
16,once,TRBJ1-2,TRBV5-1,-,CASSLGVTGFSYGYTF,TGCGCCAGCAGCTTGGGAGTCACAGGGTTCAGCTATGGCTACACCTTC
13,once,TRBJ1-2,TRBV5-6,TRBD1,CASSLDRGHGYTF,TGTGCCAGCAGCTTGGACAGGGGACATGGCTACACCTTC
14,-,TRBJ2-4,TRBV4-1,-,CASSQPQGGNIQYF,TGCGCCAGCAGCCAACCCCAGGGGGGGAACATTCAGTACTTC
15,-,TRBJ1-3,TRBV4-3,-,CASSQDSFSGNTIYF,TGCGCCAGCAGCCAGGACAGCTTCTCTGGAAACACCATATATTTT
13,-,TRBJ2-1,TRBV6-1,-,CASGSFAYNEQFF,TGTGCCAGTGGTAGCTTCGCTTACAATGAGCAGTTCTTC
14,-,TRBJ1-1,TRBV6-1,TRBD1,CASRSTGPGTEAFF,TGTGCCAGCAGGTCGACAGGGCCCGGCACTGAAGCTTTCTTT
13,-,TRBJ1-2,TRBV10-3,-,CASRYGEIYGYTF,TGTGCCAGCCGTTATGGGGAAATCTATGGCTACACCTTC
14,-,TRBJ1-1,TRBV6-1,-,CASSVEGHDTEAFF,TGTGCCAGCAGTGTTGAGGGACACGACACTGAAGCTTTCTTT
14,once,TRBJ1-2,TRBV27,-,CASSLREGNYGYTF,TGTGCCAGCAGTCTACGGGAGGGCAACTATGGCTACACCTTC
14,-,TRBJ2-7,TRBV19,-,CASRGAYPPYEQYF,TGTGCCAGTCGGGGGGCTTACCCTCCCTACGAGCAGTACTTC
16,once,TRBJ2-5,TRBV25-1,-,CASSETGFKAQETQYF,TGTGCCAGCAGTGAGACGGGATTTAAGGCGCAAGAGACCCAGTACTTC